A selection of T cell receptor beta chains follows, all from one sample in a study of human T cells and chemical hapten exposure. From the RACE reads, TCRdb called clonotypes with MiXCR, one entry per CDR3 protein. The data contain about 95,000 distinct CDR3 sequences, about 10% of them seen just once; the ten biggest clones take up roughly 3%. The sample here was whole blood, taken in connection with sensitization to the hapten diphenylcyclopropenone (DPC). Source of these receptors: a woman aged 40 to 49 with alopecia areata. Some clones in this sample may be carry-over from other donors' samples. The CDR3 runs from the conserved cysteine through the conserved F or W. The order of the fields is V gene, J gene, clone size, D gene, CDR3 DNA, CDR3 protein. The D gene is left open where the match is weak. Clone size, where shown, is once, few, many, or a class for clones that have expanded.

TRBV30	TRBJ1-1	NA	NA	TGTGCCTGGAGTGGGGACACTGAAGCTTTCTTT	CAWSGDTEAFF
TRBV11-2	TRBJ2-1	many	TRBD2	TGTGCCAGCAGCTTAGCACCAGCGGGGACCTACAATGAGCAGTTCTTC	CASSLAPAGTYNEQFF
TRBV11-2	TRBJ2-7	many	TRBD1	TGTGCCAGCAGCTTGAACCGGGACAGGTCCTACGAGCAGTACTTC	CASSLNRDRSYEQYF
TRBV16	TRBJ2-5	many	NA	TGTGCCAGCAGCCTAATTCGAGGGCGGGAGACCCAGTACTTC	CASSLIRGRETQYF
TRBV12-3/TRBV12-4	TRBJ2-6	many	TRBD1	TGTGCCAGCAGTCCAACAGGGGGTGGGGCCAACGTCCTGACTTTC	CASSPTGGGANVLTF
TRBV18	TRBJ1-5	NA	NA	TGTGCCAGCTCACCGGTTGGGCAGAGCAATCAGCCCCAGCATTTT	CASSPVGQSNQPQHF
TRBV7-9	TRBJ1-1	NA	NA	TGTGCCAGCAGCTACGGGTTTGGCAGGGACACTGAAGCTTTCTTT	CASSYGFGRDTEAFF
TRBV27	TRBJ1-2	many	NA	TGTGCCAGCAGTCCCACCACTAGCTATGGCTACACCTTC	CASSPTTSYGYTF
TRBV3-1	TRBJ2-2	few	NA	TGTGCCAGCAGCCAAGAAGGTTCCCTCACCGGGGAGCTGTTTTTT	CASSQEGSLTGELFF
TRBV12-3/TRBV12-4	TRBJ2-1	few	NA	TGTGCCAGCAGAGGGGGCGGGAGAGGTGAGCAGTTCTTC	CASRGGGRGEQFF
TRBV29-1	TRBJ2-2	NA	NA	TGCAGCGCAACAGGGATCGCGAACACCGGGGAGCTGTTTTTT	CSATGIANTGELFF
TRBV7-8	TRBJ2-1	NA	TRBD2	TGTGCCAGCAGCTTGGCTAGCGGGTCCGGGTACAATGAGCAGTTCTTC	CASSLASGSGYNEQFF
TRBV18	TRBJ1-1	few	NA	TGTGCCAGCTCTCGCAACCCGCCGAACACTGAAGCTTTCTTT	CASSRNPPNTEAFF
TRBV10-3	TRBJ1-3	many	NA	TGTGCCATCAGTGAGGGGACTGGAAACACCATATATTTT	CAISEGTGNTIYF
TRBV7-6	TRBJ2-2	NA	NA	TGTGCCAGCAGTCCAGGGGCTGGGGCGGACACCGGGGAGCTGTTTTTT	CASSPGAGADTGELFF
TRBV6-1	TRBJ1-5	NA	NA	TGTGCCAGCAATCCCGGGCAGGGTGTTCAGCCCCAGCATTTT	CASNPGQGVQPQHF
TRBV6-2/TRBV6-3	TRBJ1-2	many	TRBD1	TGTGCCAGCTCCGGGACAGGGGGCCCATTTCGGGGCTACACCTTC	CASSGTGGPFRGYTF
TRBV7-2	TRBJ2-1	many	TRBD2	TGTGCCAGCAGCTTCGATTGGACTAGCCTGGGGCAGTTCTTC	CASSFDWTSLGQFF
TRBV2	TRBJ1-2	NA	NA	TGTGCCAGCAGCCTCCGGGACGAGGGGAACTATGGCTACACCTTC	CASSLRDEGNYGYTF
TRBV4-1	TRBJ1-5	NA	NA	TGCGCCAGCAGCCAAGATCTTGGTCGGTACAATCAGCCCCAGCATTTT	CASSQDLGRYNQPQHF
TRBV7-2	TRBJ1-2	NA	NA	TGTGCCAGCAGCCCACAGGACGGGGCTACTAACTATGGCTACACCTTC	CASSPQDGATNYGYTF
TRBV6-2/TRBV6-3	TRBJ2-1	few	NA	TGTGCCAGCAAGGGCGGTCTGGGCACACGGACCCACAATGAGCAGTTCTTC	CASKGGLGTRTHNEQFF
TRBV29-1	TRBJ1-1	NA	NA	TGCAGCGTTGATTCCGGACGGATGAACACTGAAGCTTTCTTT	CSVDSGRMNTEAFF
TRBV7-2	TRBJ1-1	few	NA	TGTGCCAGCAGCCCTCGGTACGACTCGAACACTGAAGCTTTCTTT	CASSPRYDSNTEAFF
TRBV3-1	TRBJ1-1	NA	NA	TGTGCCAGCAGCCAAGAACCGGGGGTTGGTGAAGCTTTCTTT	CASSQEPGVGEAFF
TRBV3-1	TRBJ2-1	few	TRBD2	TGTGCCAGCAGCCAAGGTCGGCCTCCGGGACTAGCGGCCATCGACGAGCAGTTCTTC	CASSQGRPPGLAAIDEQFF
TRBV7-2	TRBJ2-1	NA	NA	TGTGCCAGCAGTGTCAACTACAATGAGCAGTTCTTC	CASSVNYNEQFF
TRBV7-2	TRBJ2-3	many	TRBD2	TGTGCCAGCAGCTTAGCCCTCACTAGCGGTAGCACAGATACGCAGTATTTT	CASSLALTSGSTDTQYF
TRBV29-1	TRBJ1-1	few	NA	TGCAGCGTTGAAGATCTCGAGAGTTTGAAGAAAGCTTTCTTT	CSVEDLESLKKAFF
TRBV30	TRBJ2-5	many	NA	TGTGCCTGGCACCCAGGACGCGCGGGGACCCAGTACTTC	CAWHPGRAGTQYF
TRBV6-1	TRBJ2-1	few	TRBD2	TGTGCCAGCAGCAGGACTAGCGGGAGTAAGGACAATGAGCAGTTCTTC	CASSRTSGSKDNEQFF